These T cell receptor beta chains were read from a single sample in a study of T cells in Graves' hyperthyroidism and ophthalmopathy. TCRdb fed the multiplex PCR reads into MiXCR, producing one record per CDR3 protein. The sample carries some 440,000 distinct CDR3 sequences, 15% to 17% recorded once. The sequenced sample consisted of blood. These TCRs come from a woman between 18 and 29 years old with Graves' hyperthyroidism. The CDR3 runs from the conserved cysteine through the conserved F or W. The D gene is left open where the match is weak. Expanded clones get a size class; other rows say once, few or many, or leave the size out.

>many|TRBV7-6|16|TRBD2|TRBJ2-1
TGTGCCAGCAGCCTTACCACTAGCGGGGGGATCAATGAGCAGTTCTTC
CASSLTTSGGINEQFF
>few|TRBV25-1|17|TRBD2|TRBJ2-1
TGTGCCAGCAGTGCTTCGCGCGCGGGCGGGGGGTATAATGAGCAGTTCTTC
CASSASRAGGGYNEQFF
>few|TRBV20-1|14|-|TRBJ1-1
TGCAGTGCTAGAGATTCGGTTGAGCCACCTGAAGCTTTCTTT
CSARDSVEPPEAFF
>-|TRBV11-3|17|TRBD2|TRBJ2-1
TGTGCCAGCAGCTTAACCCCAGCGGGAGGGGCGTACAATGAGCAGTTCTTC
CASSLTPAGGAYNEQFF
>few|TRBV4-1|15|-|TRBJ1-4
TGCGCCAGCAGCCAGATTCGGCAGGGTGATGAAAAACTGTTTTTT
CASSQIRQGDEKLFF
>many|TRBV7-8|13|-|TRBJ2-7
TGTGCCAGCAGCTTACCCAGCGTCTACGAGCAGTACTTC
CASSLPSVYEQYF
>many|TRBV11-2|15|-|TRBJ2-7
TGTGCCAGCACTCCAGGGGGGGCGTTACCCTACGAGCAGTACTTC
CASTPGGALPYEQYF
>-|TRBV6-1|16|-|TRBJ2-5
TGTGCCAGCAGACCGACCCCTAGCGTCTCACAAGAGACCCAGTACTTC
CASRPTPSVSQETQYF
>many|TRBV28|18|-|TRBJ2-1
TGTGCCAGCAGTTTATGGGGGAGAGAGGATAGCTCCTACAATGAGCAGTTCTTC
CASSLWGREDSSYNEQFF
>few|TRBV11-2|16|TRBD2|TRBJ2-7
TGTGCCAGCAGTCGGGGTGATTGGACTAGCGTCTACGAGCAGTACTTC
CASSRGDWTSVYEQYF
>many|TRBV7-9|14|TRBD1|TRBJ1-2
TGTGCCGATAACCGCAGGGGGCCAGCCTATGGCTACACCTTC
CADNRRGPAYGYTF
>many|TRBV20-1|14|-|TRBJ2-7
TGCAGTGCTAGCCGGGACACCCGGGCCTACGAGCAGTACTTC
CSASRDTRAYEQYF
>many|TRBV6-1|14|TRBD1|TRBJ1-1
TGTGCCAGCAGTTTAACAGGGGGATACACTGAAGCTTTCTTT
CASSLTGGYTEAFF
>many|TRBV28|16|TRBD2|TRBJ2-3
TGTGCCAGCAGTCGCCTAGGACTAGCGGGAGCCGATACGCAGTATTTT
CASSRLGLAGADTQYF
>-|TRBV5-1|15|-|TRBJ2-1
TGCGCCAGCAGCTTTACGGCGGGCGCTACAAATGAGCAGTTCTTC
CASSFTAGATNEQFF
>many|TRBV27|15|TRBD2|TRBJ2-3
TGTGCCAGCAGTTCTCTAGCGGGAGCCCCAGATACGCAGTATTTT
CASSSLAGAPDTQYF
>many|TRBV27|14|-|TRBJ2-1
TGTGCCAGCACCCTAGGGGGCTCCTACAATGAGCAGTTCTTC
CASTLGGSYNEQFF
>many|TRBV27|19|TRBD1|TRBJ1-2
TGTGCCAGCAGTCCCCAGCTTGGGACAGGGGGCTCCCCAAACTATGGCTACACCTTC
CASSPQLGTGGSPNYGYTF
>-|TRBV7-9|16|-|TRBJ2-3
TGTGCCAGCAGCCCCGGACAGACCACTAGCACAGATACGCAGTATTTT
CASSPGQTTSTDTQYF
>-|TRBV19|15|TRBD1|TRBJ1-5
TGTGCCAGTAACCCCTCAGGGGGCTGGAATCAGCCCCAGCATTTT
CASNPSGGWNQPQHF
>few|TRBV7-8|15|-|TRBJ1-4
TGTGCCAGCAGCCCCTTGACAGCAACTAATGAAAAACTGTTTTTT
CASSPLTATNEKLFF
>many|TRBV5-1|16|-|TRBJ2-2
TGCGCCAGCAGCTTGGCCCTCGGCAGGCGCACCGGGGAGCTGTTTTTT
CASSLALGRRTGELFF
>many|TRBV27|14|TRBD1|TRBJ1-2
TGTGCCAGCACTGAGACAGGGGGAAGGTATGGCTACACCTTC
CASTETGGRYGYTF
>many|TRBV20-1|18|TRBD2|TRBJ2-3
TGCAGTGCTAGTGGACCAGCGGGGGTGACACTTGGCACAGATACGCAGTATTTT
CSASGPAGVTLGTDTQYF
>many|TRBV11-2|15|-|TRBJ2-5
TGTGCCAGCAGCTTAGTCGGGGACGATGAGAAGACCCAGTACTTC
CASSLVGDDEKTQYF
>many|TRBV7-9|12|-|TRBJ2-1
TGTGCCAGCAGCCGCGAGGGTGCTGAGCAGTTCTTC
CASSREGAEQFF
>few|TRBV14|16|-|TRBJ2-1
TGTGCCAGCAGCCAAGCGGCGATCGGGGGCGGCAATGAGCAGTTCTTC
CASSQAAIGGGNEQFF
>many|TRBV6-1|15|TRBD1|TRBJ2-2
TGTGCCAGCAGTTTCCGGGACAGGGGGCTCGGGGAGCTGTTTTTT
CASSFRDRGLGELFF
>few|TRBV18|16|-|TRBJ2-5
TGTGCCAGCTCACCACGGGTGGGGGACACCCAAGAGACCCAGTACTTC
CASSPRVGDTQETQYF
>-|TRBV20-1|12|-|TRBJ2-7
TGCAGTGCTAGGGAGGGAGAGTACGAGCAGTACTTC
CSAREGEYEQYF
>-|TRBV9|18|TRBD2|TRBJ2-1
TGTGCCAGCAGCTACGGACTAGCGGGAGATAGAGTCTACAATGAGCAGTTCTTC
CASSYGLAGDRVYNEQFF
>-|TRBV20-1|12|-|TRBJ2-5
TGCAGTGCTAGGGGATCGGGGGAGACCCAGTACTTC
CSARGSGETQYF
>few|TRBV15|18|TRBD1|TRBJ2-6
TGTGCCACCAGCAGAGGACGGGACAGATATTCCGGGGCCAACGTCCTGACTTTC
CATSRGRDRYSGANVLTF
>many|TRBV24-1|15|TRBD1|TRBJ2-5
TGTGCCACCAGTGACTCCCGGACAGGCCAAGAGACCCAGTACTTC
CATSDSRTGQETQYF
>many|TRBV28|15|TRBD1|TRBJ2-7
TGTGCCAGCGTTGGGACAGGCGTCGGCCCCTACGAGCAGTACTTC
CASVGTGVGPYEQYF
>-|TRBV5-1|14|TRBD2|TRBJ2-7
TGCGCCAGCAGCCCGACTAGCGACTCCTACGAGCAGTACTTC
CASSPTSDSYEQYF
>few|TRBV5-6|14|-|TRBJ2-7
TGTGCCAGCAGCTTATTCCTAGCGAGCTACGAGCAGTACTTC
CASSLFLASYEQYF
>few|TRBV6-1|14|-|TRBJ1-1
TGTGCCAGCTCGGGTTTGGGTCGCTACACTGAAGCTTTCTTT
CASSGLGRYTEAFF
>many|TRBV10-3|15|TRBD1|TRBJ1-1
TGTGCCATCAGTGAGGGGGACAGGGGGGGGACTGAAGCTTTCTTT
CAISEGDRGGTEAFF
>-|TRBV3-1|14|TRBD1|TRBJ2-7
TGTGCCAGCAGCCGAGACAGGGATTATGGCGAGCAGTACTTC
CASSRDRDYGEQYF